Listed below are T cell receptor beta chains from one sample, sequenced in a study of blood T cell repertoires in COVID-19. Profiled with immunoSEQ multiplex PCR; TCRdb holds only in-frame clones, not every one. The table lists about 140,000 clones, less than 90% of them singletons. Sequencing was performed on peripheral blood. The receptors were sampled from a human donor with COVID-19, enrolled during active disease. The donor label of this sample is uncertain. Both conserved end residues are part of each CDR3. A D gene is named only where the DNA matches it firmly. Rows give clone size only sometimes, using once, few, many, or a class for an expanded clone.

j_call clone_size cdr3_length d_call v_call cdr3_nt cdr3_aa
TRBJ2-7 once 14 . TRBV27 TGTGCCAGCAGTTTATCGAGACAGGCCTACGAGCAGTACTTC CASSLSRQAYEQYF
TRBJ2-1 . 15 TRBD2 TRBV11-3 TGTGCCAGCAGCTTCAGCGGGGGCTCCTACAATGAGCAGTTCTTC CASSFSGGSYNEQFF
TRBJ1-5 few 15 . TRBV9 TGTGCCAGCAGCCCATCCCCTGGGGCTAGTCAGCCCCAGCATTTT CASSPSPGASQPQHF
TRBJ1-1 . 12 . TRBV3-1/TRBV3-2 TGTGCCAGCAGCCAAGGGGAGGACCCAGCTTTCTTT CASSQGEDPAFF
TRBJ1-5 . 13 . TRBV19 TGTGCCAGTTCTGGGGGCTATAATCAGCCCCAGCATTTT CASSGGYNQPQHF
TRBJ2-1 . 16 . TRBV7-9 TGTGCCAGCAGCTTAGTCTCGGCGGGGTCGTGGAATGAGCAGTTCTTC CASSLVSAGSWNEQFF
TRBJ2-2 . 15 . TRBV5-1 TGCGCCAGCAGCTTGGGGGCCGCGAACACCGGGGAGCTGTTTTTT CASSLGAANTGELFF
TRBJ2-1 . 17 TRBD2 TRBV5-1 TGCGCCAGCAGCTTGGAAGATCCGGGACTAGCGGGGAATGAGCAGTTCTTC CASSLEDPGLAGNEQFF
TRBJ1-4 . 16 TRBD1 TRBV9 TGTGCCAGCAGCCGGGGGACAGGGGCCCTTAATGAAAAACTGTTTTTT CASSRGTGALNEKLFF
TRBJ2-5 . 14 . TRBV18 TGTGCCAGCTCCCGGGCGGGGCTTGGAGAGACCCAGTACTTC CASSRAGLGETQYF
TRBJ2-5 . 16 . TRBV10-3 TGTGCCATCAGTGAGTCGAGGGGGACTATTGGCGAGACCCAGTACTTC CAISESRGTIGETQYF
TRBJ2-7 . 14 TRBD1 TRBV25-1 TGTGCCAGCAGCTTGGGACAGGGGGCCTACGAGCAGTACTTC CASSLGQGAYEQYF
TRBJ2-2 . 15 . TRBV27 TGTGCCAGCAGTTTAAGGGGTAGGGGCACCGGGGAGCTGTTTTTT CASSLRGRGTGELFF
TRBJ1-1 . 13 . TRBV13 TGTGCCAGCAGCAACAGTCGGGGGACTGAAGCTTTCTTT CASSNSRGTEAFF
TRBJ2-7 . 14 TRBD1 TRBV24-1 TGTGCCACCAGTGTTACAGGGGGGTCCTACGAGCAGTACTTC CATSVTGGSYEQYF
TRBJ1-2 . 15 TRBD1 TRBV5-1 TGCGCCAGCAGGTCCACAGGGGGCGGCTTATATGGCTACACCTTC CASRSTGGGLYGYTF
TRBJ2-3 . 15 . TRBV19 TGTGCCAGTAGTACCCTAGGGACTAGCACAGATACGCAGTATTTT CASSTLGTSTDTQYF
TRBJ2-5 . 11 TRBD1 TRBV24-1 TGTGTTGAGTACAGGGGAGAGACCCAGTACTTC CVEYRGETQYF
TRBJ2-2 . 15 . TRBV3-1/TRBV3-2 TGTGCCAGCAGAGGAACGGGGGGCCGAGGTGGGGAGCTGTTTTTT CASRGTGGRGGELFF
TRBJ2-1 . 16 . TRBV5-1 TGCGCCAGCAGCTTGAGTCCAGGGGTCTCCTACAATGAGCAGTTCTTC CASSLSPGVSYNEQFF
TRBJ1-1 . 14 . TRBV7-9 TGTGCCAGCAGCTTGACGGGATCGAACACTGAAGCTTTCTTT CASSLTGSNTEAFF
TRBJ1-6 few 13 . TRBV6-6 TGTGCCCTCGGGGGGAATGGAAATTCACCCCTCCACTTT CALGGNGNSPLHF
TRBJ2-7 . 13 . TRBV18 TGTGCCAGCTCCCCTAACCCATCCTACGAGCAGTACTTC CASSPNPSYEQYF
TRBJ1-6 once 15 . TRBV7-6 TGTGCCAGCAGCTTAGCGGGGCTCGTGGGATCACCCCTCCACTTT CASSLAGLVGSPLHF
TRBJ2-1 few 12 . TRBV14 TGTGCCAGCAGTTCTTTTAGAAATGAGCAGTTCTTC CASSSFRNEQFF
TRBJ2-2 once 15 . TRBV7-3 TGTGCCAGCAGCTTAATGGGGCCGGGCACCGGGGAGCTGTTTTTT CASSLMGPGTGELFF
TRBJ2-3 once 15 . TRBV5-1 TGCGCCAGCAGCCGGGTCTCACAGGAGACGGATACGCAGTATTTT CASSRVSQETDTQYF
TRBJ2-7 . 15 TRBD2 TRBV6-5 TGTGCCAGCAGTTACTCGGGTAGCGGGGGGTACGAGCAGTACTTC CASSYSGSGGYEQYF
TRBJ1-1 . 16 TRBD1 TRBV7-9 TGTGCCAGCAGCCCCGGGACAGGGGGAGGTAGTGCTGAAGCTTTCTTT CASSPGTGGGSAEAFF
TRBJ1-4 . 16 . TRBV21-1 TGTGCCAGCAGCAAAGAGGTAGGGGCAACTAATGAAAAACTGTTTTTT CASSKEVGATNEKLFF
TRBJ1-5 . 15 TRBD1 TRBV6-5 TGTGCCAGCAGCTTCGAACAGGGGGCTGTTCAGCCCCAGCATTTT CASSFEQGAVQPQHF
TRBJ1-6 few 14 TRBD1 TRBV6-6 TGTGCCAGCAGTGTACAGGGGGAAGGTTCACCCCTCCACTTT CASSVQGEGSPLHF
TRBJ1-5 few 17 TRBD1 TRBV3-1/TRBV3-2 TGTGCCAGCAGCCAACAAGGGGGAGGACAGGGGGATCAGCCCCAGCATTTT CASSQQGGGQGDQPQHF
TRBJ2-2 few 16 TRBD2 TRBV11-3 TGTGCCAGCAGCTTACGAGCGGGGGGCGGCACCGGGGAGCTGTTTTTT CASSLRAGGGTGELFF
TRBJ1-2 . 15 . TRBV18 TGTGCCAGCTCCGACGCTCGCAGGGGCAGCTATGGCTACACCTTC CASSDARRGSYGYTF
TRBJ1-1 . 12 . TRBV6-5 TGTGCCAGCAGTTTTGCCGGGACTGAAGCTTTCTTT CASSFAGTEAFF
TRBJ2-5 . 14 . TRBV5-1 TGCGCCAGCAGCTTGGGATCTGCTAGAGAGACCCAGTACTTC CASSLGSARETQYF
TRBJ1-2 . 13 . TRBV9 TGTGCCAGCAGGCGGGCAGGTTTAGATGGCTACACCTTC CASRRAGLDGYTF
TRBJ2-1 . 18 TRBD2 TRBV29-1 TGCAGCGTTGAATCCCGCGGGGGTGGGGCCCCGGGGGGCAATGAGCAGTTCTTC CSVESRGGGAPGGNEQFF
TRBJ1-1 . 13 . TRBV9 TGTGCCAGCAGCGTTCAGGGGAACACTGAAGCTTTCTTT CASSVQGNTEAFF
TRBJ2-7 . 16 TRBD2 TRBV5-1 TGCGCCAGCAGCATAGCGGTAAGCGGGAGGGGGTACGAGCAGTACTTC CASSIAVSGRGYEQYF